A selection of T cell receptor beta chains follows, all from one sample in a study of identical twins. One entry per CDR3 protein results from TCRdb running MiXCR on the 5' RACE reads. In the table there are some 330,000 distinct CDR3 sequences, 9% of which are singletons. The sequencing sample was made of naive T cells sorted from blood. Source of these receptors: a woman in her fifties or sixties in good health. Both conserved end residues are part of each CDR3. The D gene is left open where the match is weak. Some rows have no size entry. The others give once, few or many, or a class for an expanded clone.

v_call: TRBV10-2
j_call: TRBJ2-3
cdr3_length: 16
clone_size: many
d_call: TRBD2
cdr3_nt: TGCGCCAGCAGCGCCACTGGACTAGCGGGCACAGATACGCAGTATTTT
cdr3_aa: CASSATGLAGTDTQYF

v_call: TRBV24-1
j_call: TRBJ2-5
cdr3_length: 18
clone_size: -
d_call: TRBD2
cdr3_nt: TGTGCCACCAGTGATTGCCCGGGGGGGATTTTGTACCAAGAGACCCAGTACTTC
cdr3_aa: CATSDCPGGILYQETQYF

v_call: TRBV11-2
j_call: TRBJ2-1
cdr3_length: 14
clone_size: many
d_call: TRBD2
cdr3_nt: TGTGCCAGCAGACTAGCGGGAGCCTACAATGAGCAGTTCTTC
cdr3_aa: CASRLAGAYNEQFF

v_call: TRBV20-1
j_call: TRBJ1-1
cdr3_length: 14
clone_size: many
d_call: -
cdr3_nt: TGCAGTGCTAGAAAATCGTCTGGGGTTAACGAAGCTTTCTTT
cdr3_aa: CSARKSSGVNEAFF

v_call: TRBV20-1
j_call: TRBJ1-3
cdr3_length: 14
clone_size: -
d_call: -
cdr3_nt: TGCAGTGCTAGCGCCAGCGCCTCAGGAAACACCATATATTTT
cdr3_aa: CSASASASGNTIYF

v_call: TRBV7-9
j_call: TRBJ1-3
cdr3_length: 13
clone_size: few
d_call: -
cdr3_nt: TGTGCCACGAGATTGGGATCTGGAAACACCATATATTTT
cdr3_aa: CATRLGSGNTIYF

v_call: TRBV27
j_call: TRBJ1-2
cdr3_length: 16
clone_size: many
d_call: -
cdr3_nt: TGTGCCAGCACCAAAGCCGGGACACAGGTGGAGGATGGCTACACCTTC
cdr3_aa: CASTKAGTQVEDGYTF

v_call: TRBV27
j_call: TRBJ2-7
cdr3_length: 14
clone_size: few
d_call: -
cdr3_nt: TGTGCCAGCAGTTTGACGAGGAATTATTACGAGCAGTACTTC
cdr3_aa: CASSLTRNYYEQYF

v_call: TRBV9
j_call: TRBJ2-1
cdr3_length: 16
clone_size: -
d_call: TRBD2
cdr3_nt: TGTGCCAGCAGCAGCTCCGTTCTACTAGCGGGGGTGGAGCAGTTCTTC
cdr3_aa: CASSSSVLLAGVEQFF

v_call: TRBV7-7
j_call: TRBJ2-1
cdr3_length: 16
clone_size: many
d_call: TRBD2
cdr3_nt: TGTGCCAGCAGCTTAGTTCCAGCGGGAGAGGGCAATGAGCAGTTCTTC
cdr3_aa: CASSLVPAGEGNEQFF

v_call: TRBV7-6
j_call: TRBJ2-2
cdr3_length: 13
clone_size: -
d_call: -
cdr3_nt: TGTGCCAGCAGCTTATCCAGGGAAGGGGTGCTGTTTTTT
cdr3_aa: CASSLSREGVLFF

v_call: TRBV11-2
j_call: TRBJ2-7
cdr3_length: 19
clone_size: many
d_call: TRBD2
cdr3_nt: TGTGCCAGCAGCTTACCTTTGAGCGGTACTAGCGGGACGGAGTACGAGCAGTACTTC
cdr3_aa: CASSLPLSGTSGTEYEQYF

v_call: TRBV6-1
j_call: TRBJ2-4
cdr3_length: 16
clone_size: many
d_call: TRBD2
cdr3_nt: TGTGCCAGCAGTGAAGGGGCGGGGGTAGCCAAAAACATTCAGTACTTC
cdr3_aa: CASSEGAGVAKNIQYF

v_call: TRBV30
j_call: TRBJ1-1
cdr3_length: 13
clone_size: -
d_call: -
cdr3_nt: TGTGCCTGGAGACGACATGTGAACACTGAAGCTTTCTTT
cdr3_aa: CAWRRHVNTEAFF

v_call: TRBV27
j_call: TRBJ1-2
cdr3_length: 15
clone_size: few
d_call: TRBD1
cdr3_nt: TGTGCCAGCAAACAGGGGCTGGGGGTTGGCTATGGCTACACCTTC
cdr3_aa: CASKQGLGVGYGYTF

v_call: TRBV28
j_call: TRBJ1-6
cdr3_length: 13
clone_size: -
d_call: -
cdr3_nt: TGTGCCAGCATAAACGTATTAAATTCACCCCTCCACTTT
cdr3_aa: CASINVLNSPLHF

v_call: TRBV7-3
j_call: TRBJ1-6
cdr3_length: 14
clone_size: -
d_call: -
cdr3_nt: TGTGCCAGCAGCGCCGTCAGGGTCGGTTCACCCCTCCACTTT
cdr3_aa: CASSAVRVGSPLHF

v_call: TRBV2
j_call: TRBJ2-1
cdr3_length: 10
clone_size: -
d_call: -
cdr3_nt: TGTGCCAGCAGTGAGGCCGAGCAGTTCTTC
cdr3_aa: CASSEAEQFF

v_call: TRBV2
j_call: TRBJ2-7
cdr3_length: 13
clone_size: -
d_call: -
cdr3_nt: TGTGCCAGCAGGAGACAACCCGAGTACGAGCAGTACTTC
cdr3_aa: CASRRQPEYEQYF

v_call: TRBV7-6
j_call: TRBJ2-1
cdr3_length: 14
clone_size: -
d_call: -
cdr3_nt: TGTGCCAGCAGCTTAGGGACCGATAGCAATGAGCAGTTCTTC
cdr3_aa: CASSLGTDSNEQFF

v_call: TRBV5-1
j_call: TRBJ2-1
cdr3_length: 13
clone_size: many
d_call: -
cdr3_nt: TGCGCCAGCAGCTTGGCCGTGGGAAATGAGCAGTTCTTC
cdr3_aa: CASSLAVGNEQFF

v_call: TRBV29-1
j_call: TRBJ2-4
cdr3_length: 12
clone_size: -
d_call: TRBD2
cdr3_nt: TGCAGCGTTGAAGAACGCGGGGGGCGCCCGTACTTC
cdr3_aa: CSVEERGGRPYF

v_call: TRBV4-1
j_call: TRBJ2-2
cdr3_length: 14
clone_size: few
d_call: TRBD1
cdr3_nt: TGCGCCAGCAGCCCTGAGACAGGGAGCGGGGAGCTGTTTTTT
cdr3_aa: CASSPETGSGELFF